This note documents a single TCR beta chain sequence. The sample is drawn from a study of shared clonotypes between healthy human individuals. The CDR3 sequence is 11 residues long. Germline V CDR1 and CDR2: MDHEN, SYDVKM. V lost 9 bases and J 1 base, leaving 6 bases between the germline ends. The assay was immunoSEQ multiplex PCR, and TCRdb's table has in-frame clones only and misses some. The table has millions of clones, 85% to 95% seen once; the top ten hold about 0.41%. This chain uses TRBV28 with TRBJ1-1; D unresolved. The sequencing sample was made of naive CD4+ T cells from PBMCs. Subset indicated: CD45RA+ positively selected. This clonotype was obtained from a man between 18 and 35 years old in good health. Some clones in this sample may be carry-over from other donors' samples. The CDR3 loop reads CASCRNTEAFF. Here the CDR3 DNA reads TGTGCCAGTTGCCGGAACACTGAAGCTTTCTTT.